The count of the clone carrying this T cell receptor beta chain is one. This record comes from a study of cytomegalovirus exposure and HLA in healthy donors. Nominally healthy donors were sampled, though unrecorded immune exposures were likely. PCR amplification relied on 60 Vbeta primers (plus 13 Jbeta primers). Generated by immunoSEQ multiplex PCR, the TCRdb table keeps only in-frame clones and is missing some. Of more than 40,000 clones listed, approximately 84% are singletons. Sequencing input: PBMCs. The source of this sequence is a man in his fifties or sixties in good health and CMV-seronegative.

The CDR3 DNA follows: TGTGCCAGCAGCCTCGTGCGGGAGCAGTTCTTC. Protein sequence: CASSLVREQFF. The genes are TRBV7-2 and TRBJ2-1; no definite D call. V lost 5 bases and J 10 bases, leaving 9 bases between the germline ends. Germline V gene sequence: CDR1 SGHTA, CDR2 FQGNSA. The length of the CDR3 is 11 residues.